This T cell receptor (beta chain) was retrieved from a study of blood T cell repertoires in COVID-19. Study summary: There were acute and convalescent COVID-19 samples, and they came from the United States, Italy and Spain. T cells, B-cell-depleted T cells, or PBMCs supplied cDNA or gDNA.

Original processing notes: Reference gene primers were amplified, and this amplification served to estimate nucleated cell counts. Data came from immunoSEQ multiplex PCR; TCRdb stores just in-frame clones and leaves some out. V and J calls and clone size are as listed in that table; D and trimming were resolved from the DNA. The data contain roughly 260,000 clones, 75% to 95% of them singletons. Seattle enrolled patients during active infection and tracked them longitudinally. The CDR3 consists of 16 residues. Between the trimmed V and J ends, which lost 1 base and 4 bases, there was a span of 16 bases. Germline CDR1 and CDR2: SEHNR and FQNEAQ (reference sequence).

Sequenced input: peripheral blood. This clonotype was obtained from a person aged 18-35 years with COVID-19, enrolled during active disease. This rearrangement joins TRBV7-9 to TRBJ2-5; D perhaps matches TRBD1 (7 bases). This CDR3 is CASSLVGGGTGETQYF. The CDR3 nucleotides are TGTGCCAGCAGCTTAGTCGGAGGGGGCACGGGAGAGACCCAGTACTTC.